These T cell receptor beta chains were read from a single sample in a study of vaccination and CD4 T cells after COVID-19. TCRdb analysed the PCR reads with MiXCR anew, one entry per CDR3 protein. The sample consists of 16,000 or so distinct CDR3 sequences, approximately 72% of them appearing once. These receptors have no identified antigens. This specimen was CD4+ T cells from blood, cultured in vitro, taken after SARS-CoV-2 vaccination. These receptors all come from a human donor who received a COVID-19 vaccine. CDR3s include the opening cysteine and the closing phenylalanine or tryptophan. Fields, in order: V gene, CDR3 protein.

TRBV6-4,CASSPTSGGFTDTQYF
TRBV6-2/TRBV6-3,CASSYEAARGVSNQPQHF
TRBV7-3,CASTSGGVPDTQYF
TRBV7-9,CASRLIQGIGEKLFF
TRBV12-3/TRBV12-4,CASSRGLAGRISTDTQYF
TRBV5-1,CASSLDFAGGVEETQYF
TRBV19,CASSFRTGAITDTQYF
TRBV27,CASSLGGAITDTQYF
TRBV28,CASRPGTVGELFF
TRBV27,CASSFGGTQETQYF
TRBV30,CAWRKIPGQGDYGYTF
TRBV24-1,CATSDFGGGSYTF
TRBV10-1,CASSETGSYGYTF
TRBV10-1,CASSESSGTDTQYF
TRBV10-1,CASSWAAQETQYF
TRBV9,CASSVGGFRYGYTF
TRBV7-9,CASSLVGNTEAFF
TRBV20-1,CSARQATPGTFNYGYTF
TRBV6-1,CASSEDWGEGEPQHF
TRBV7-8,CASSILSGGRLNEQFF
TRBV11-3,CASSLRGGDTEAFF
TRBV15,CATSREALRTSYRNQPQHF
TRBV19,CASSPDRAPNYGYTF
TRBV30,CAWSRGTQYF
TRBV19,CASSIGQGNTYEQYF
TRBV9,CASSDHRGLETQYF
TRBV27,CASSWGHGAQYF
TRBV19,CASSWGGANYGYTF
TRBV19,CASSIGPRRLDTEAFF
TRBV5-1,CASSLELAGGPETQYF
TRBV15,CATSRAVTEAFF
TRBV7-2,CASSSRGAGVHNSPLHF
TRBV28,CASIHTRGTVLNYGYTF
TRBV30,CAWRTKGGGYTF
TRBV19,CASSIVWGDYLNTGELFF
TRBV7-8,CASSLDRIGNEQFF
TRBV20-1,CSAPSGAEVTDTQYF
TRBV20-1,CSATGRGVGNQPQHF
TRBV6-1,CASSGREGRTEAFF
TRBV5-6,CASSFLSQDTQYF
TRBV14,CASSQDRGYGYTF
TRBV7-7,CASSTDLEETQYF
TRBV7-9,CASSLVNKEGYTF
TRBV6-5,CASSYVLGARLNQPQHF
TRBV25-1,CASTDRVATNEKLFF
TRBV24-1,CATSDPGRLEQFF
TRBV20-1,CSAYRDRGDYGYTF
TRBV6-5,CASSYSLSSGNTIYF
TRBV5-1,CASAVRGISPLHF
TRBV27,CASRMSGDYGYTF
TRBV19,CASSSTGRQPQHF
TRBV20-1,CSEPRGAGETQYF
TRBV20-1,CSARTSNTGELFF
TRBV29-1,CSVWTGVSNQPQHF